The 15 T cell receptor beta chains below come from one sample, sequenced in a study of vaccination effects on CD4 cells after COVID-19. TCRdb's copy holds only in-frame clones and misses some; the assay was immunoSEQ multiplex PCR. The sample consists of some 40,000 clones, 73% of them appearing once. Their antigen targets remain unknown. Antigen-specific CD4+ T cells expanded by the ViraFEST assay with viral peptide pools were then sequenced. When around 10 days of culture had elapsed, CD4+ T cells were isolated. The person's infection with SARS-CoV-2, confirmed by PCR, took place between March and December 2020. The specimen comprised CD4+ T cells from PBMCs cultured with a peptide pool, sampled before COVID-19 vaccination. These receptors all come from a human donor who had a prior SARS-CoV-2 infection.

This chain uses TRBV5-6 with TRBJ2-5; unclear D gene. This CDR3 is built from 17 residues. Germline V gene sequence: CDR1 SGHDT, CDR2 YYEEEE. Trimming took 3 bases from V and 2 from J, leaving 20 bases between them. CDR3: CASSSYSRRAYQETQYF. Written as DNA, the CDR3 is TGTGCCAGCAGCTCGTACTCCCGGAGAGCGTATCAAGAGACCCAGTACTTC. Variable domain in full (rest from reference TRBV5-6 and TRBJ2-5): DAGVTQSPTHLIKTRGQQVTLRCSPKSGHDTVSWYQQALGQGPQFIFQYYEEEERQRGNFPDRFSGHQFPNYSSELNVNALLLGDSALYLCASSSYSRRAYQETQYFGPGTRLLVL.

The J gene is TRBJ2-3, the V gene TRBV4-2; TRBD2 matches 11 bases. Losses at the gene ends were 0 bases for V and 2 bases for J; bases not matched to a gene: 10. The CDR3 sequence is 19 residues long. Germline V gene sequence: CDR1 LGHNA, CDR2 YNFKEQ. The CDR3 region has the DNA TGTGCCAGCAGCCAAGATAAACTAGCGGGGGCTGATAACACAGATACGCAGTATTTT. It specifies CASSQDKLAGADNTDTQYF.

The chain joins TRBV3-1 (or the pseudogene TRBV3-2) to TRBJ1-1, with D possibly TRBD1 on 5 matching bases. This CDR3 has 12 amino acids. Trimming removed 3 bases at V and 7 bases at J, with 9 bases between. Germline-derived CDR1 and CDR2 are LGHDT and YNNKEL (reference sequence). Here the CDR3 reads CASSQRGGEAFF. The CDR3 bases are TGTGCCAGCAGCCAGAGGGGCGGTGAAGCTTTCTTT.

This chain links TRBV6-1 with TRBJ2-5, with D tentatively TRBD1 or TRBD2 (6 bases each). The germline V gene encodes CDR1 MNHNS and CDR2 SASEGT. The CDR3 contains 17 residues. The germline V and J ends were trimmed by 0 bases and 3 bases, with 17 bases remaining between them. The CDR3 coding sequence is TGTGCCAGCAGTGAAGCCTGGGGGGCCGGCGTTAAAGAGACCCAGTACTTC. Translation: CASSEAWGAGVKETQYF.

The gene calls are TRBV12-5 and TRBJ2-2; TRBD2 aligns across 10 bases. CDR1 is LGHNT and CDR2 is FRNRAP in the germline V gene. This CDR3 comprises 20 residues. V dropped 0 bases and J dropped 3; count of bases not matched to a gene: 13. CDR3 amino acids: CASGLVRSLLAGADTGELFF. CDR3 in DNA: TGTGCTAGTGGTTTGGTTCGATCCCTCCTAGCGGGAGCGGACACCGGGGAGCTGTTTTTT.

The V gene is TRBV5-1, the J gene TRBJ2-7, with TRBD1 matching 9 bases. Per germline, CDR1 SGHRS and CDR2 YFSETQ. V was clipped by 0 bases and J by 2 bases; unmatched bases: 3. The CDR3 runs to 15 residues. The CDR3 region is CASSLGDRDAYEQYF. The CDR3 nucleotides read TGCGCCAGCAGCTTGGGGGACAGGGATGCCTACGAGCAGTACTTC. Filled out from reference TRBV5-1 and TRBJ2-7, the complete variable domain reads KAGVTQTPRYLIKTRGQQVTLSCSPISGHRSVSWYQQTPGQGLQFLFEYFSETQRNKGNFPGRFSGRQFSNSRSEMNVSTLELGDSALYLCASSLGDRDAYEQYFGPGTRLTVT.

CDR3 loop: CASSLTGELFF. The CDR3 nucleotides read TGTGCCAGCAGCTTAACCGGGGAGCTGTTTTTT. V is TRBV7-3 and J is TRBJ2-2; D gene unclear. V was shortened by 0 bases and J by 7 bases, with 0 bases between the two germline ends. Germline loops: CDR1 SGHTA, CDR2 FQGTGA. The CDR3 sequence is 11 residues long.

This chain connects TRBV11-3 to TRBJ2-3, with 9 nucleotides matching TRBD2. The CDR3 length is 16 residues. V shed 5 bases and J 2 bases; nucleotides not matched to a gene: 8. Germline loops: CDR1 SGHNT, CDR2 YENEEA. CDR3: CASSRGTSPFTDTQYF. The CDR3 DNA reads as TGTGCCAGCAGCAGAGGGACTAGCCCGTTCACAGATACGCAGTATTTT.

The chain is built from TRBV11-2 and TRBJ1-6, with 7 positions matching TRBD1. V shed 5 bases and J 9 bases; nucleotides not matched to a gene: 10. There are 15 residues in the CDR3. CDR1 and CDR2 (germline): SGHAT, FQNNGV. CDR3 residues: CASSPRQGRGSPLHF. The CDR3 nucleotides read TGTGCCAGCAGCCCCAGACAGGGCAGGGGTTCACCCCTCCACTTT.

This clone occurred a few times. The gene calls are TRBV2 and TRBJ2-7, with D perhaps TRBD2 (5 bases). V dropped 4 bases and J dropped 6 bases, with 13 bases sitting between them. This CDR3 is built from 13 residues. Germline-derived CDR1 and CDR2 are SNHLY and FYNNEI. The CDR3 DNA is TGTGCCAGCAGTGGGGTCGGGGATATCGAGCAGTACTTC. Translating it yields CASSGVGDIEQYF. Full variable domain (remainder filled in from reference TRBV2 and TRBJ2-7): EPEVTQTPSHQVTQMGQEVILRCVPISNHLYFYWYRQILGQKVEFLVSFYNNEISEKSEIFDDQFSVERPDGSNFTLKIRSTKLEDSAMYFCASSGVGDIEQYFGPGTRLTVT.

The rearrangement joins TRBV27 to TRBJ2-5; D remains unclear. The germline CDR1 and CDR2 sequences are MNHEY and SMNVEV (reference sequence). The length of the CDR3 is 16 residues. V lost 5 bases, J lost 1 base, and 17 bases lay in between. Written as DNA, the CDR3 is TGTGCCAGCAGTCCATCGCTGGCTCAATTCCAAGAGACCCAGTACTTC. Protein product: CASSPSLAQFQETQYF.

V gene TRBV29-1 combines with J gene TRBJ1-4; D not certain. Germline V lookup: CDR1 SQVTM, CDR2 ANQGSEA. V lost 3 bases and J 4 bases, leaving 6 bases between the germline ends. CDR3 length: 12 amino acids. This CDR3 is CSVDQSNEKLFF. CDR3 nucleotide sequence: TGCAGCGTTGACCAGAGTAATGAAAAACTGTTTTTT.

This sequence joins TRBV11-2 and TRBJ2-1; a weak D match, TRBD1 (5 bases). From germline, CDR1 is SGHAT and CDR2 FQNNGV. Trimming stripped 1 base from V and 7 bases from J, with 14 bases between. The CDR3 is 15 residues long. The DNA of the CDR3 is TGTGCCAGCAGCTTAGGCATTCAGGGATGGAATGAGCAGTTCTTC. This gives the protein CASSLGIQGWNEQFF.

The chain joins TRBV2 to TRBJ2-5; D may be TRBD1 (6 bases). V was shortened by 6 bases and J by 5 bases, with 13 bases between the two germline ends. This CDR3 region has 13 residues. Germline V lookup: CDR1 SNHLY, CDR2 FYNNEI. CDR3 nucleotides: TGTGCCAGCAGCAGGGGTCGGAGGGAGACCCAGTACTTC. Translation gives CASSRGRRETQYF.

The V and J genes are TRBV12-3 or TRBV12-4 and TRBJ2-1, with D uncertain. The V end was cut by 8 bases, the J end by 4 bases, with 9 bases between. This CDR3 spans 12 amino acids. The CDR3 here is CASRVGYNEQFF. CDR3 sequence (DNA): TGTGCCAGCCGTGTTGGGTACAATGAGCAGTTCTTC.